The 6 T cell receptor beta chains given below trace back to one sample, sequenced in a study of blood T cell repertoires in COVID-19. The method was immunoSEQ multiplex PCR; TCRdb's version includes in-frame clones alone and lacks a portion of them. The sample shows 140,000 to 150,000 clones, roughly 84% of them seen only once. Sequenced: peripheral blood. These receptor sequences come from a human donor in a cohort sampled during active COVID-19.

This chain joins TRBV6-1 and TRBJ1-6; no firm D call. Germline assignment: CDR1 MNHNS and CDR2 SASEGT. The CDR3 is made up of 15 amino acids. Trimming took off 2 bases at V and 4 bases at J, with 9 bases between the two ends. CDR3 in amino acids: CASSELVTYNSPLHF. The CDR3 DNA reads TGTGCCAGCAGTGAATTGGTGACTTATAATTCACCCCTCCACTTT.

This chain connects TRBV7-2 to TRBJ2-6; D might be TRBD2 (6 bases). The V gene's germline CDR1 is SGHTA and CDR2 FQGNSA. The length of the CDR3 is 15 residues. V was shortened by 3 bases and J by 0 bases, with 6 bases between the two germline ends. The CDR3 DNA sequence: TGTGCCAGCAGCTTCGGGAGCTCTGGGGCCAACGTCCTGACTTTC. Protein product: CASSFGSSGANVLTF.

This clone was observed once. This chain joins TRBV2 and TRBJ1-1, with D perhaps matching TRBD1 (5 bases). CDR3 length: 13 residues. V was trimmed by 8 bases and J by 1 base, leaving 11 bases between them. Germline loops: CDR1 SNHLY, CDR2 FYNNEI. The CDR3 sequence is CASGLGANTEAFF. The CDR3 nucleotides are TGTGCCAGCGGATTAGGGGCGAACACTGAAGCTTTCTTT.

The rearrangement joins TRBV30 to TRBJ2-3; 7 bases match TRBD1. V was pared by 0 bases and J by 4 bases, with 25 bases of the junction left unmatched. The CDR3 is 21 amino acids. Germline CDR1 is GTSNPN and CDR2 is SVGIG (reference sequence). CDR3 coding DNA: TGTGCCTGGAGTGTGGGACCCTTGGACAGGCTGAGGACAGGCCGGGCAGATACGCAGTATTTT. Its protein is CAWSVGPLDRLRTGRADTQYF.

This chain links TRBV7-9 with TRBJ1-6; 8 bases agree with TRBD1. CDR3 length: 16 amino acids. CDR1 and CDR2 from the germline V gene are SEHNR and FQNEAQ (reference sequence). The ends lost 4 bases at V and 7 bases at J; junction bases unmatched: 9. The CDR3 region is CASSSGTGVDNSPLHF. The CDR3 DNA sequence: TGTGCCAGCAGCTCCGGGACAGGCGTGGACAATTCACCCCTCCACTTT.

The rearrangement joins TRBV18 to TRBJ1-4, with D perhaps matching TRBD1 (6 bases). The CDR3 is made up of 15 amino acids. Trimming left V 2 bases short and J 3 bases short, with 10 bases between. Germline-derived CDR1 and CDR2 are KGHSH and LQKENI. This CDR3 reads CASSPNGQPNEKLFF. For the CDR3, the DNA is TGTGCCAGCTCACCAAATGGACAGCCTAATGAAAAACTGTTTTTT.